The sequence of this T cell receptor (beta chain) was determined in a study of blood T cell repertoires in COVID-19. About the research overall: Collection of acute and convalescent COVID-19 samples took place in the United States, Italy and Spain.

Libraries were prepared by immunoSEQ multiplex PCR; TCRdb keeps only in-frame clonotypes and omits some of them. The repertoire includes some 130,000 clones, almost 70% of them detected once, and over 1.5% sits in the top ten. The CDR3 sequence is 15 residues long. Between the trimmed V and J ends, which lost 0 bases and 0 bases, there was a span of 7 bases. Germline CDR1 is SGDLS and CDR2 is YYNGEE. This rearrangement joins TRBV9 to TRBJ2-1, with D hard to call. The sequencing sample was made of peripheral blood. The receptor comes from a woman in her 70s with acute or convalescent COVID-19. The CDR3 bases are TGTGCCAGCAGCGTAGACGCGTTCTCCTACAATGAGCAGTTCTTC. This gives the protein CASSVDAFSYNEQFF.